This T cell receptor beta chain was recovered during a study of blood T cell repertoires in COVID-19. Study context: Both acute and convalescent COVID-19 samples were obtained from the United States, Italy and Spain. PBMCs, B-cell-depleted T cells, or T cells were the source of the cDNA or gDNA that made up the material.

This CDR3 comprises 15 residues. The V gene's germline CDR1 is SGDLS and CDR2 YYNGEE. The junction had 5 bases not matched to a gene; V was cut back by 0 bases and J by 4 bases. How the authors handled the data: Estimation of nucleated cell counts was performed using reference gene primer amplification. Clones were read by immunoSEQ multiplex PCR, and TCRdb kept only the in-frame ones, dropping some. V, J and clone size were drawn from that table, and D and trimming were deduced from the DNA. The data hold roughly 170,000 clones, with roughly 81% observed a single time. Sequences were obtained from peripheral blood. The chain carries TRBV9 and TRBJ2-3, with 7 bases aligning to TRBD2. The TCR was taken from a man aged 35-49 years who had recovered from COVID-19. The CDR3: CASSVGGSSSDTQYF. In nucleotides, the CDR3 is TGTGCCAGCAGCGTAGGCGGGAGCTCCTCAGATACGCAGTATTTT.